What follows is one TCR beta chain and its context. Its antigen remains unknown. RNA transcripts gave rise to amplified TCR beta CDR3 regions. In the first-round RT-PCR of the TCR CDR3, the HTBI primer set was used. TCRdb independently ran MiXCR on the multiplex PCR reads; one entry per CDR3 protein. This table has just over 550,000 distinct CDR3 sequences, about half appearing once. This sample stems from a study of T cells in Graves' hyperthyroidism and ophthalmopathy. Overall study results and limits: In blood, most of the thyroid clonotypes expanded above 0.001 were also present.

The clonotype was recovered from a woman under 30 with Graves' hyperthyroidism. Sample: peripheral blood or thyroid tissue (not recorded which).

As DNA, the CDR3 is TGTGCCAGTAGTATAAAGTGGAGGACTGGGGAGCTGTTTTTT. As protein: CASSIKWRTGELFF. The genes are TRBV19 and TRBJ2-2, with D possibly TRBD2 on 5 matching bases. Germline V gives CDR1 LNHDA, CDR2 SQIVND (reference sequence). Trimming removed 2 bases from V and 8 bases from J, with 12 bases in between. CDR3 length equals 14 residues.